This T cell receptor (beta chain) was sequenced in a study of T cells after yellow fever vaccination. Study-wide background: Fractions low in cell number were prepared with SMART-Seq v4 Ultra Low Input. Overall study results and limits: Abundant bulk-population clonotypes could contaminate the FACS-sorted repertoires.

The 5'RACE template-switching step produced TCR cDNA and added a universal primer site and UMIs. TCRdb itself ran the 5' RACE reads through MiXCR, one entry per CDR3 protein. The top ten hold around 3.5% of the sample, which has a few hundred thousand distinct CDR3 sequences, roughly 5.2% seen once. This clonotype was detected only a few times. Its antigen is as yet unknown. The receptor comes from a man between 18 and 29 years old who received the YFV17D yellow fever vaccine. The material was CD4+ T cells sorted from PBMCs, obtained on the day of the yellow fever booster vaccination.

The CDR3 here is CASSQQGRVTEAFF. The CDR3 region has the DNA TGTGCCAGCAGTCAACAGGGGCGGGTCACTGAAGCTTTCTTT. The J gene is TRBJ1-1, the V gene TRBV5-6; 7 positions agree with TRBD1. The CDR3 extends over 14 amino acids. J lost 4 bases, V lost 5 bases, and 8 bases had no gene match. Germline CDR1 SGHDT, CDR2 YYEEEE. The full variable domain, completed using reference TRBV5-6 and TRBJ1-1, is DAGVTQSPTHLIKTRGQQVTLRCSPKSGHDTVSWYQQALGQGPQFIFQYYEEEERQRGNFPDRFSGHQFPNYSSELNVNALLLGDSALYLCASSQQGRVTEAFFGQGTRLTVV.